Below are 29 T cell receptor beta chains sequenced from a single sample in a study of blood T cell repertoires in COVID-19. Here immunoSEQ multiplex PCR was the method, and the copy in TCRdb shows in-frame clones only, minus some. The data contain about 160,000 clones, approximately 87% of them singletons. Sample: PBMCs or T cells enriched from blood (not recorded which). Receptors originate from a woman aged 50 to 60 who had recovered from COVID-19.

This chain uses TRBV6-5 with TRBJ2-3, with 10 bases aligning to TRBD2. After removal of 0 bases from V and 6 bases from J, the junction contained 6 bases not matched to a gene. Germline loops: CDR1 MNHEY, CDR2 SVGAGI. There are 16 residues in the CDR3. The DNA of the CDR3 is TGTGCCAGCAGTTACTCTCTAGCGGGGGATGCTGATACGCAGTATTTT. Translated: CASSYSLAGDADTQYF.

This chain joins TRBV12-5 and TRBJ1-1; 9 positions agree with TRBD1. J was trimmed by 4 bases and V by 0 bases; bases with no gene match: 6. CDR3 size: 16 residues. CDR1 and CDR2 from the germline V gene are LGHNT and FRNRAP. The DNA of the CDR3 is TGTGCTAGTGGTTTGGTGGTGGACAGGGGACCCACTGAAGCTTTCTTT. Amino acid sequence: CASGLVVDRGPTEAFF.

The chain joins TRBV7-8 to TRBJ2-1; 13 bases fit TRBD2. The CDR3 totals 16 residues. The V and J ends lost 5 bases and 8 bases, in that order; junction bases with no gene match: 9. CDR1 and CDR2 (germline): SGHVS, FQNEAQ. The CDR3 protein is CASSLRTSGSRDEQFF. CDR3 sequence (DNA): TGTGCCAGCAGCCTCCGGACTAGCGGGAGTAGGGATGAGCAGTTCTTC.

The J gene is TRBJ2-1, the V gene TRBV9; a weak D match, TRBD1 (5 bases). CDR1 SGDLS and CDR2 YYNGEE come from the germline V gene. Trimming pared 3 bases from V and 4 bases from J, leaving 17 bases between. The CDR3 extends over 16 amino acids. CDR3 amino acids: CASSAGFSSGYNEQFF. The CDR3 DNA is TGTGCCAGCAGCGCAGGGTTTTCGTCAGGGTACAATGAGCAGTTCTTC.

Here the CDR3 reads CASSLSGGPFYEQYV. The CDR3 bases are TGTGCCAGCAGTTTATCCGGGGGTCCCTTCTACGAGCAGTACGTC. The rearrangement uses TRBV28 and TRBJ2-7; TRBD2 might be the D (6 bases). Germline V gives CDR1 MDHEN, CDR2 SYDVKM. V shed 1 base and J shed 3 bases, with 13 bases lying between them. This CDR3 region has 15 residues.

The chain couples TRBV4-1 to TRBJ1-3, with TRBD1 matching over 7 bases. V lost 3 bases, J lost 2 bases, and 7 bases stayed unmatched. Per the germline V gene, CDR1 is MGHRA and CDR2 is YSYEKL. This CDR3 contains 16 residues. Here the CDR3 DNA reads TGCGCCAGCAGCCAGGTCCAGACAGGGACTGGAAACACCATATATTTT. Encoded protein: CASSQVQTGTGNTIYF.

This chain uses TRBV29-1 with TRBJ2-3, with a possible D match to TRBD2 (5 bases). CDR1 SQVTM and CDR2 ANQGSEA come from the germline V gene. The V end was cut by 5 bases, the J end by 1 base, with 16 bases between. This CDR3 spans 15 amino acids. Written as DNA, the CDR3 is TGCAGCGTTACCTCGGGGTGGATGGGCACAGATACGCAGTATTTT. It yields the protein CSVTSGWMGTDTQYF.

The chain couples TRBV28 to TRBJ2-1; D is perhaps TRBD2 (5 bases). Trimming left V 5 bases short and J 12 bases short, with 20 bases between. There are 14 residues in the CDR3. Germline V gene lookup returns CDR1 MDHEN and CDR2 SYDVKM. CDR3 coding DNA: TGTGCCAGCAGTCCACCCGAAGGCTTCCGGGGGCAGTTCTTC. This encodes CASSPPEGFRGQFF. Full variable domain (missing parts from reference TRBV28 and TRBJ2-1): DVKVTQSSRYLVKRTGEKVFLECVQDMDHENMFWYRQDPGLGLRLIYFSYDVKMKEKGDIPEGYSVSREKKERFSLILESASTNQTSMYLCASSPPEGFRGQFFGPGTRLTVL.

V gene TRBV6-5 combines with J gene TRBJ2-7, with D hard to call. Trimming pared 3 bases from V and 3 bases from J, leaving 9 bases between. Germline V CDR1 and CDR2: MNHEY, SVGAGI. This CDR3 contains 13 residues. In DNA form, the CDR3 reads TGTGCCAGCAGTTATTCAGTCCGCTACGAGCAGTACGTC. Protein product: CASSYSVRYEQYV.

The chain has TRBV12-3 or TRBV12-4 and TRBJ1-1, with 8 bases matching TRBD1. There are 13 residues in the CDR3. J lost 9 bases, V lost 4 bases, and 7 bases had no gene match. The CDR3 bases are TGTGCCAGCAGTTCAGACAGGGGCGCGCAAGCTTTCTTT. This sequence encodes CASSSDRGAQAFF.

This clone was seen once. V gene TRBV12-3 or TRBV12-4 combines with J gene TRBJ1-5; the D gene is possibly TRBD1 (5 bases). CDR3 length: 12 amino acids. V lost 5 bases and J lost 12, with 14 bases in between. CDR3 sequence: CASSQGQGYQHF. In DNA form, the CDR3 reads TGTGCCAGCAGTCAAGGACAAGGGTACCAGCATTTT.

This clone was seen more than once but under ten times. The chain carries TRBV28 and TRBJ2-3, with 9 bases lining up with TRBD1. CDR1 and CDR2 from the germline V gene are MDHEN and SYDVKM. CDR3 size: 12 residues. CDR3 nucleotides: TGTACACAGGGGGCAAGCACAGATACGCAGTATTTT. Translation: CTQGASTDTQYF.

The chain links TRBV9 to TRBJ1-5, with D unresolved. This CDR3 is 15 amino acids long. V was pared by 0 bases and J by 2 bases, with 9 bases between. The V gene's germline CDR1 is SGDLS and CDR2 YYNGEE. The CDR3 DNA reads as TGTGCCAGCAGCGTAGGAGGGCTTGGCAATCAGCCCCAGCATTTT. Protein: CASSVGGLGNQPQHF.

This chain joins TRBV3-1 (or the pseudogene TRBV3-2) and TRBJ1-5, with D possibly matching TRBD1 (5 bases). Germline assignment: CDR1 LGHDT and CDR2 YNNKEL (reference sequence). V lost 0 bases, J lost 5 bases, and 17 bases lay in between. There are 17 residues in the CDR3. Here the CDR3 reads CASSQEFEGVGHQPQHF. In DNA form, the CDR3 reads TGTGCCAGCAGCCAAGAATTTGAAGGGGTGGGGCATCAGCCCCAGCATTTT.

V and J are TRBV12-3 or TRBV12-4 and TRBJ2-1; 7 nucleotides line up with TRBD2. The CDR3 totals 11 residues. Germline trimming cut 4 bases from V and 9 bases from J; bases unmatched to any gene: 0. CDR3 loop: CASSWTSEQFF. Written as DNA, the CDR3 is TGTGCCAGCAGTTGGACTAGTGAGCAGTTCTTC.

The chain employs TRBV5-5 and TRBJ1-4; D is undetermined. Germline loops: CDR1 SGHKS, CDR2 YYEKEE (reference sequence). There are 18 residues in the CDR3. V dropped 0 bases and J dropped 0 bases, with 15 bases sitting between them. The CDR3 region is CASSLVDVQAATNEKLFF. In DNA, the CDR3 is TGTGCCAGCAGCTTGGTCGATGTCCAGGCTGCAACTAATGAAAAACTGTTTTTT. The full variable domain, completed using reference TRBV5-5 and TRBJ1-4, is DAGVTQSPTHLIKTRGQQVTLRCSPISGHKSVSWYQQVLGQGPQFIFQYYEKEERGRGNFPDRFSARQFPNYSSELNVNALLLGDSALYLCASSLVDVQAATNEKLFFGSGTQLSVL.

This chain connects TRBV6-4 to TRBJ2-3, with TRBD2 matching over 12 bases. CDR1 is MRHNA and CDR2 is SNTAGT in the germline V gene. This CDR3 is 16 amino acids long. Trimming cost V 4 bases and J 4 bases; bases outside gene matches: 6. CDR3 sequence: CASSALAGGPPDTQYF. CDR3 in DNA: TGTGCCAGCAGTGCCCTAGCGGGAGGGCCTCCAGATACGCAGTATTTT.

The chain employs TRBV30 and TRBJ1-2, with D possibly being TRBD1 (6 bases). Germline lookup yields CDR1 GTSNPN and CDR2 SVGIG (reference sequence). The CDR3 totals 14 residues. V gave up 3 bases and J gave up 4 bases, with 15 bases separating them. This chain's CDR3 is CAWSGQIHGYGYTF. For the CDR3, the DNA is TGTGCCTGGAGCGGACAGATACATGGCTATGGCTACACCTTC.

Only one count was recorded for this clone. The J gene is TRBJ2-7, the V gene TRBV7-9; the D gene is possibly TRBD1 (6 bases). Trimming cost V 4 bases and J 7 bases, with 17 bases left between them. The length of the CDR3 is 14 residues. The V gene's germline CDR1 is SEHNR and CDR2 FQNEAQ (reference sequence). The CDR3 protein is CASSSPTGTREQYV. CDR3 DNA: TGTGCCAGCAGCTCCCCCACCGGGACAAGGGAGCAGTACGTC.

The chain combines TRBV19 with TRBJ1-2, with 9 bases fitting TRBD1. This CDR3 region has 13 residues. The germline V gene has CDR1 LNHDA and CDR2 SQIVND (reference sequence). The ends lost 5 bases at V and 8 bases at J; junction bases unmatched: 6. The CDR3 region is CASSVITGGGYTF. The CDR3 nucleotides read TGTGCCAGTAGTGTGATCACAGGGGGCGGCTACACCTTC.

The CDR3 spells CATRQGKETQYF. CDR3 DNA sequence: TGTGCCACCAGACAGGGAAAAGAGACCCAGTACTTC. V usage is TRBV7-9 and J usage is TRBJ2-5; 7 bases match TRBD1. Germline V gene data show CDR1 as SEHNR and CDR2 as FQNEAQ (reference sequence). The CDR3 runs to 12 residues. The J segment lost 3 bases and the V segment lost 10 bases, leaving 5 bases of the junction unmatched. The full variable domain, completed using reference TRBV7-9 and TRBJ2-5, is DTGVSQNPRHKITKRGQNVTFRCDPISEHNRLYWYRQTLGQGPEFLTYFQNEAQLEKSRLLSDRFSAERPKGSFSTLEIQRTEQGDSAMYLCATRQGKETQYFGPGTRLLVL.

In its sample, this clone was seen a few times. V and J are TRBV14 and TRBJ1-2; D possibly corresponds to TRBD1 (5 bases). V was trimmed by 1 base and J by 3 bases, leaving 15 bases between them. The CDR3 is 16 residues long. CDR1 and CDR2 (germline): SGHDN, FVKESK. The CDR3 spells CASSQAVGGIYYGYTF. The CDR3 DNA follows: TGTGCCAGCAGCCAAGCCGTGGGGGGGATCTACTATGGCTACACCTTC.

DNA of the CDR3: TGCGCCAGCAGCTCAGGGACTAGCGGGAGCCAAGAGACCCAGTACTTC. Amino acid sequence: CASSSGTSGSQETQYF. This rearrangement joins TRBV5-1 to TRBJ2-5, with 14 bases identical to TRBD2. The J segment lost 1 base and the V segment lost 3 bases, leaving 2 bases of the junction unmatched. Germline-derived CDR1 and CDR2 are SGHRS and YFSETQ. This CDR3 spans 16 amino acids.

This clone occurred a few times. This chain connects TRBV5-1 to TRBJ2-2; D is uncertain. With 0 bases removed from V and 0 bases from J, the gap between germline ends came to 3 bases. This CDR3 has 14 residues. Germline lookup yields CDR1 SGHRS and CDR2 YFSETQ. The CDR3 protein is CASSLAANTGELFF. The DNA of the CDR3 is TGCGCCAGCAGCTTGGCGGCGAACACCGGGGAGCTGTTTTTT.

V usage is TRBV21-1 and J usage is TRBJ1-1. TRBV21-1 is a known pseudogene. CDR3 size: 14 residues. The CDR3 bases are TGTGCCAGCAGCGAATCAACCTACTCAAGTGAAGCTTTCTTT. Encoded protein: CASSESTYSSEAFF.

In DNA, the CDR3 is TGTGCCAGCAGTGAAGCTCCGAGCACCGTCCTTTCCTACGAGCAGTACGTC. Translation: CASSEAPSTVLSYEQYV. The rearrangement uses TRBV2 and TRBJ2-7; the D is unclear. Germline V lookup: CDR1 SNHLY, CDR2 FYNNEI. V lost 0 bases and J lost 1, with 16 bases in between. This CDR3 spans 17 amino acids.

CDR3 sequence reads: CASSLGAGTGELFF. The CDR3, as DNA: TGTGCCAGCAGCTTGGGGGCCGGCACCGGGGAGCTGTTTTTT. V and J are TRBV5-4 and TRBJ2-2; D call uncertain. Trimming took off 0 bases at V and 4 bases at J, with 7 bases between the two ends. CDR1 SGHNT and CDR2 YYREEE come from the germline V gene (reference sequence). CDR3 length equals 14 residues.

The chain recombines TRBV28 with TRBJ2-2; TRBD2 matches at 11 bases. The CDR3 runs to 16 residues. Germline CDR1 MDHEN, CDR2 SYDVKM. The trim removed 8 bases at V and 6 bases at J, leaving 11 bases unmatched. DNA of the CDR3: TGTGCCAGCGCTCGAAGACTAGCGGGGAGGGCCGGGGAGCTGTTTTTT. It is translated as CASARRLAGRAGELFF. The full variable domain, rest sourced from reference TRBV28 and TRBJ2-2, is DVKVTQSSRYLVKRTGEKVFLECVQDMDHENMFWYRQDPGLGLRLIYFSYDVKMKEKGDIPEGYSVSREKKERFSLILESASTNQTSMYLCASARRLAGRAGELFFGEGSRLTVL.

The chain links TRBV21-1 to TRBJ2-5; TRBD2, the table's D call, lacks a check against the DNA. TRBV21-1 is given as a pseudogene. The CDR3 covers 16 residues. This CDR3 reads CASPRSLGGGRETQYF. The CDR3 DNA reads TGTGCAAGCCCACGGTCCCTTGGAGGTGGTCGAGAGACCCAGTACTTC.